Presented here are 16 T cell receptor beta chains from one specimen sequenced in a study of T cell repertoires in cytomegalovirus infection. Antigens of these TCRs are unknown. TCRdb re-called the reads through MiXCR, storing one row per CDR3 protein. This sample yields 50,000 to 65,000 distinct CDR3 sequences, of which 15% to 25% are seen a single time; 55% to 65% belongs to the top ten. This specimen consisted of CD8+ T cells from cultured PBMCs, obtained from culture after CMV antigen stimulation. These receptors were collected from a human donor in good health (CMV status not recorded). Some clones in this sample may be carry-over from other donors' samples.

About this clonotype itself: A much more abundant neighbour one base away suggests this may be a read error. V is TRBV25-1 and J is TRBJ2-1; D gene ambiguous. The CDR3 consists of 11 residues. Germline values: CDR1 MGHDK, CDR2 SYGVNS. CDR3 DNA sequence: TGTGCCGGCAGTCCAGGCGATGAGCAGTTCTTC. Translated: CAGSPGDEQFF.

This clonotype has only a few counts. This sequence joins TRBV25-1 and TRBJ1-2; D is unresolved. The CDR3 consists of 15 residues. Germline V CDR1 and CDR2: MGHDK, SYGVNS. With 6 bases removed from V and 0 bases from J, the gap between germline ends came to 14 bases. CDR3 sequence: CASSRSVTPNYGYTF. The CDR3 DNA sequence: TGTGCCAGCAGCCGGTCCGTGACCCCTAACTATGGCTACACCTTC.

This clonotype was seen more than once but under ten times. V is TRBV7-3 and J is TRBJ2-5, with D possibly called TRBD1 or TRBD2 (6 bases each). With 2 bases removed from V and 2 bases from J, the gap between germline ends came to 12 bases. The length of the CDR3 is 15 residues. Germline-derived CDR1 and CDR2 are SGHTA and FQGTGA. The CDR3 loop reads CASSLLGGQQETQYF. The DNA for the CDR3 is TGTGCCAGCAGCTTACTAGGGGGGCAGCAAGAGACCCAGTACTTC.

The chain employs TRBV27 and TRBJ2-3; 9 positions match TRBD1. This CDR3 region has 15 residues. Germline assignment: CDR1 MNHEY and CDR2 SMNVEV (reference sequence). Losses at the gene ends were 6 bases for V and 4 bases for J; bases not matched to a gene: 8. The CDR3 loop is CASREWDRDSDTQYF. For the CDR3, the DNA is TGTGCCAGCAGAGAGTGGGACAGGGACTCAGATACGCAGTATTTT.

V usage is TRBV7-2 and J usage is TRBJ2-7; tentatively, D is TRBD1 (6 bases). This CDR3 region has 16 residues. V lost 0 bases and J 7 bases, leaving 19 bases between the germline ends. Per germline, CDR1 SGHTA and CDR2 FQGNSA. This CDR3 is CASSLADRNPFWEQYF. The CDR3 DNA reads TGTGCCAGCAGCTTAGCGGACAGAAATCCCTTCTGGGAGCAGTACTTC.

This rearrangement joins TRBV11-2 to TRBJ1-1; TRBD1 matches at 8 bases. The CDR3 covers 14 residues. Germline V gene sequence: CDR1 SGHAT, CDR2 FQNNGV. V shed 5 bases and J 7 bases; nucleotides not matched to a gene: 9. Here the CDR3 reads CASSGQGANIEAFF. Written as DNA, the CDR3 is TGTGCCAGCAGCGGTCAGGGGGCCAATATTGAAGCTTTCTTT.

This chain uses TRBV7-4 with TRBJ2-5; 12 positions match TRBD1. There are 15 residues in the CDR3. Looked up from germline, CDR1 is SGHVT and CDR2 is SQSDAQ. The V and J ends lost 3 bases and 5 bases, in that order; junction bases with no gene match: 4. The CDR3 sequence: CASSLGQGAFETQYF. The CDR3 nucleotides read TGTGCCAGCAGCTTGGGACAGGGGGCGTTTGAGACCCAGTACTTC.

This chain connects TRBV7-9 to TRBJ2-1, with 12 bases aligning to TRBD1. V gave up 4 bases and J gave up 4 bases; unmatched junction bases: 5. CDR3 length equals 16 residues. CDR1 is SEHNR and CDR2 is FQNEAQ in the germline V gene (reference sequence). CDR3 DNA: TGTGCCAGCAGCTCCCGGGACAGGGGGCCTTACAATGAGCAGTTCTTC. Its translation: CASSSRDRGPYNEQFF.

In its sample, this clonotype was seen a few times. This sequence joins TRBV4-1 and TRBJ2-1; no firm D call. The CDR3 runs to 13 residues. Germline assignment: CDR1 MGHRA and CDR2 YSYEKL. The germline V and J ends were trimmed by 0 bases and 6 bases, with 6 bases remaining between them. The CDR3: CASSQEDVNEQFF. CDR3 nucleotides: TGCGCCAGCAGCCAAGAGGACGTCAATGAGCAGTTCTTC.

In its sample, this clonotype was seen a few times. The DNA for the CDR3 is TGTGCCAGCAGTTACTCAGGGGAGTCCTACAATGAGCAGTTCTTC. Translated, it gives CASSYSGESYNEQFF. This chain links TRBV6-2 or TRBV6-3 with TRBJ2-1; either TRBD1 or TRBD2 may fit D (5 bases each). The CDR3 is 15 amino acids. The V gene's germline CDR1 is MNHEY and CDR2 SVGEGT. The V end was cut by 0 bases, the J end by 1 base, with 7 bases between.

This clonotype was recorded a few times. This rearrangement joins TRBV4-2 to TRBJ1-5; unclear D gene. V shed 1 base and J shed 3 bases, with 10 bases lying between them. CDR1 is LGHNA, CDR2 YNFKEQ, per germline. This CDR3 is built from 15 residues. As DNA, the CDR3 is TGTGCCAGCAGCCAAGCCCCCGGATCCAATCAGCCCCAGCATTTT. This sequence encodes CASSQAPGSNQPQHF.

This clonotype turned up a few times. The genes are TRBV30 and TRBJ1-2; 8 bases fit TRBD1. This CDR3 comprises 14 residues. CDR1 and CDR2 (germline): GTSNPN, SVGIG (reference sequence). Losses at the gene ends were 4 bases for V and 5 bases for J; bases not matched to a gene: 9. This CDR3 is CAWTDDRGLYGYTF. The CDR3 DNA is TGTGCCTGGACCGATGACAGGGGTCTGTATGGCTACACCTTC.

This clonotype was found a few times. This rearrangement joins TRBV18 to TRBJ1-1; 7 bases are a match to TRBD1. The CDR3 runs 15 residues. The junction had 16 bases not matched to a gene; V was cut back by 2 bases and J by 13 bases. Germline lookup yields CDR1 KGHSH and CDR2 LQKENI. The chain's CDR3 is CASSPNRTPGQRNFF. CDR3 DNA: TGTGCCAGCTCACCAAACAGGACACCGGGACAGAGGAATTTCTTT.

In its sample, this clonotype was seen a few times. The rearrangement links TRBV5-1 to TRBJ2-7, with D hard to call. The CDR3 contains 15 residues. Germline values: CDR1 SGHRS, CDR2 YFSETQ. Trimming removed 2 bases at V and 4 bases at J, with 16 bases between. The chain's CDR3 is CASSLADPGRYEQYF. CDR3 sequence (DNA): TGCGCCAGCAGCTTAGCTGACCCCGGAAGGTACGAGCAGTACTTC. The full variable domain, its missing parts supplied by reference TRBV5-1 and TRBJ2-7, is KAGVTQTPRYLIKTRGQQVTLSCSPISGHRSVSWYQQTPGQGLQFLFEYFSETQRNKGNFPGRFSGRQFSNSRSEMNVSTLELGDSALYLCASSLADPGRYEQYFGPGTRLTVT.

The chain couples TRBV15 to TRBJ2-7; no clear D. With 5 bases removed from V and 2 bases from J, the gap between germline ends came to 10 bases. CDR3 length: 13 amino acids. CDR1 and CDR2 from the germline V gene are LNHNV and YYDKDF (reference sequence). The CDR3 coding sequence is TGTGCCACCAGCTCAGAAGGAACCTACGAGCAGTACTTC. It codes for CATSSEGTYEQYF.

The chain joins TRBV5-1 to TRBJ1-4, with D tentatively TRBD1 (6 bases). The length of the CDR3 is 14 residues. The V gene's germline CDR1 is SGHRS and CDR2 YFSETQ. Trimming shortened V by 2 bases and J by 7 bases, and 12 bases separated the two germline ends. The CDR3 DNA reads TGCGCCAGCAGCTTAACAGGGAGGGGTGAAAAACTGTTTTTT. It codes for CASSLTGRGEKLFF.